The source of this TCR beta chain is a study of T cells in Graves' hyperthyroidism and ophthalmopathy. RNA transcripts served as the template for amplifying TCR beta CDR3 regions. The HTBI primer set was used in a first-round RT-PCR of the TCR CDR3. TCRdb passed the multiplex PCR reads through MiXCR, listing each CDR3 protein once. The sample holds 550,000 to 650,000 distinct CDR3 sequences, 14% seen once. This CDR3 is 13 amino acids long. The V gene lost 0 bases and the J gene lost 4 bases, with 9 bases spanning the gap. The germline V gene has CDR1 DFQATT and CDR2 SNEGSKA (reference sequence). This clonotype was detected many times. Its target is unknown. Study observations and caveats: Most expanded thyroid clonotypes above 0.001 also appeared in blood.

Stable Graves' hyperthyroidism denoted no ophthalmopathy progression over 18 months. Uncontrolled infection, other autoimmune disease, pregnancy or lactation led to exclusion. Thyroid ultrasound and orbital computed tomography, with clinical symptoms and serum thyroxine and TRAb, informed diagnoses. Sequenced sample: blood. This clonotype was sampled from a woman between 40 and 55 years old with Graves' hyperthyroidism. The gene calls are TRBV20-1 and TRBJ1-1, with D maybe TRBD1 (6 bases). CDR3 region: CSARDYRATEAFF. CDR3 in DNA: TGCAGTGCTAGAGATTACAGGGCCACTGAAGCTTTCTTT.